A selection of T cell receptor beta chains follows, all from one sample in a study of cytomegalovirus exposure and HLA in healthy donors. Only in-frame clones appear in the TCRdb table, and some are missing; sequencing was by immunoSEQ multiplex PCR. This sample has about 99,000 clones, with 65% to 85% found just once. Sequencing input: PBMCs. Receptors originate from a man aged 35-49 years in good health and CMV-seronegative. Each CDR3 is given with its conserved first and last residue. Fields, in order: D gene, J gene, clone size, V gene, CDR3 protein, CDR3 DNA. The D gene is left open where the match is weak. Rows may omit the clone size; those that give it use once, few, many or a size class.

d_call: NA; j_call: TRBJ2-3; clone_size: NA; v_call: TRBV4-1; cdr3_aa: CAVGQGGADTQYF; cdr3_nt: TGCGCCGTTGGACAGGGAGGGGCAGATACGCAGTATTTT
d_call: NA; j_call: TRBJ1-2; clone_size: NA; v_call: TRBV19; cdr3_aa: CASSIFRAMEVTF; cdr3_nt: TGTGCCAGTAGTATATTTCGTGCGATGGAGGTCACCTTC
d_call: TRBD1; j_call: TRBJ2-7; clone_size: few; v_call: TRBV7-9; cdr3_aa: CASSSGQDYEQYF; cdr3_nt: TGTGCCAGCAGCTCGGGACAGGACTACGAGCAGTACTTC
d_call: TRBD1; j_call: TRBJ1-5; clone_size: NA; v_call: TRBV28; cdr3_aa: CASSLTGNNQPQHF; cdr3_nt: TGTGCCAGCAGCCTGACAGGGAACAATCAGCCCCAGCATTTT
d_call: TRBD1; j_call: TRBJ1-2; clone_size: NA; v_call: TRBV11-2; cdr3_aa: CASSTRQGAGGYTF; cdr3_nt: TGTGCCAGCAGCACCCGACAGGGGGCGGGTGGCTACACCTTC
d_call: NA; j_call: TRBJ1-4; clone_size: once; v_call: TRBV18; cdr3_aa: CASSPLVPTGTNEKLFF; cdr3_nt: TGTGCCAGCTCACCCTTGGTTCCAACAGGGACTAATGAAAAACTGTTTTTT
d_call: TRBD1; j_call: TRBJ1-4; clone_size: few; v_call: TRBV4-2; cdr3_aa: CASSQDSGTGGEKLFF; cdr3_nt: TGTGCCAGCAGCCAAGATTCGGGGACAGGGGGTGAAAAACTGTTTTTT
d_call: TRBD1; j_call: TRBJ2-6; clone_size: few; v_call: TRBV4-2; cdr3_aa: CASSQGTGSGANVLTF; cdr3_nt: TGTGCCAGCAGCCAAGGGACAGGGTCTGGGGCCAACGTCCTGACTTTC
d_call: TRBD1; j_call: TRBJ1-1; clone_size: NA; v_call: TRBV6-1; cdr3_aa: CASRAGTGGGTEAFF; cdr3_nt: TGTGCCAGCAGGGCCGGGACAGGGGGGGGCACTGAAGCTTTCTTT
d_call: NA; j_call: TRBJ2-7; clone_size: NA; v_call: TRBV30; cdr3_aa: CAWSVSREQYF; cdr3_nt: TGTGCCTGGAGTGTAAGCCGGGAGCAGTACTTC
d_call: NA; j_call: TRBJ2-5; clone_size: NA; v_call: TRBV2; cdr3_aa: CASIPSFQETQYF; cdr3_nt: TGTGCCAGCATTCCTAGCTTCCAAGAGACCCAGTACTTC
d_call: NA; j_call: TRBJ2-2; clone_size: NA; v_call: TRBV5-1; cdr3_aa: CASSEASGVNTGELFF; cdr3_nt: TGCGCCAGCAGCGAGGCGTCAGGGGTTAACACCGGGGAGCTGTTTTTT
d_call: TRBD1; j_call: TRBJ1-2; clone_size: NA; v_call: TRBV5-1; cdr3_aa: CASSLETGIGYTF; cdr3_nt: TGCGCCAGCAGCTTGGAGACAGGGATAGGCTACACCTTC
d_call: NA; j_call: TRBJ1-1; clone_size: NA; v_call: TRBV7-9; cdr3_aa: CASSPGLQRDAEAFF; cdr3_nt: TGTGCCAGCAGCCCGGGACTCCAGAGGGACGCTGAAGCTTTCTTT